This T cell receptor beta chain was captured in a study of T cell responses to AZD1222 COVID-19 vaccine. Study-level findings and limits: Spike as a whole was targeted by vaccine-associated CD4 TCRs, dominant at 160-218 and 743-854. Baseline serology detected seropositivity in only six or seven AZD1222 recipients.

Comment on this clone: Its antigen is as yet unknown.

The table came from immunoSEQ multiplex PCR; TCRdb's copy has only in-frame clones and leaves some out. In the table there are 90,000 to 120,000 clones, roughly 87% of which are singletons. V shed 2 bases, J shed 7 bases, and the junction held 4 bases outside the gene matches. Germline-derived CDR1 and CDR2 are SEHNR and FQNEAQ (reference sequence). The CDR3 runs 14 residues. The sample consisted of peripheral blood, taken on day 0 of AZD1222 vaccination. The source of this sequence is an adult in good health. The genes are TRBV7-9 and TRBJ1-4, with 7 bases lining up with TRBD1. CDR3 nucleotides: TGTGCCAGCAGCTTATGGCAGGGGGGTGAAAAACTGTTTTTT. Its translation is CASSLWQGGEKLFF.